These T cell receptor beta chains were read from a single sample in a study of blood T cell repertoires in COVID-19. The data were produced by immunoSEQ multiplex PCR, yet TCRdb's version contains in-frame clones alone and is incomplete. The sample shows approximately 85,000 clones, 90% of them seen only once. Material: peripheral blood. The origin of the receptors is a woman in her forties or fifties in a cohort sampled during active COVID-19. The CDR3 runs from the conserved cysteine through the conserved F or W. The D gene is left open where the match is weak. Only some rows state a clone size, as once, few, many or a class for expanded clones.

D | J | size | V | CDR3 | DNA
NA | TRBJ2-7 | NA | TRBV24-1 | CATSDFGVEQYF | TGTGCCACCAGTGATTTCGGGGTAGAGCAGTACTTC
TRBD1 | TRBJ2-5 | NA | TRBV18 | CASSPGQGETQYF | TGTGCCAGCTCACCAGGACAGGGCGAGACCCAGTACTTC
NA | TRBJ1-1 | NA | TRBV11-2 | CASSPHGAEAFF | TGTGCCAGCAGCCCCCACGGGGCTGAAGCTTTCTTT
NA | TRBJ2-3 | NA | TRBV7-9 | CASSLSSDTQYF | TGTGCCAGCAGCTTAAGCTCAGATACGCAGTATTTT
TRBD2 | TRBJ2-7 | NA | TRBV13 | CASSGRTSGSSSYEQYF | TGTGCCAGCAGCGGCAGGACTAGCGGGAGTAGTTCCTACGAGCAGTACTTC
NA | TRBJ1-4 | NA | TRBV18 | CASSAGQLNEKLFF | TGTGCCAGCTCAGCAGGACAGCTTAATGAAAAACTGTTTTTT
NA | TRBJ2-1 | few | TRBV9 | CASSVGLGNEQFF | TGTGCCAGCAGCGTAGGCCTCGGGAATGAGCAGTTCTTC
NA | TRBJ1-3 | NA | TRBV3-1/TRBV3-2 | CASSQAPTAQNTIYF | TGTGCCAGCAGCCAAGCCCCGACTGCCCAGAACACCATATATTTT
TRBD2 | TRBJ2-3 | once | TRBV6-6 | CASRGGLGTDTQYF | TGTGCCAGCCGCGGGGGATTGGGTACAGATACGCAGTATTTT
TRBD2 | TRBJ2-5 | NA | TRBV7-9 | CASHPTGGDQETQYF | TGTGCCAGCCACCCGACGGGAGGGGACCAAGAGACCCAGTACTTC
NA | TRBJ1-2 | NA | TRBV28 | CASSLPGGVGTNYGYTF | TGTGCCAGCAGTTTACCCGGAGGGGTGGGGACCAACTATGGCTACACCTTC
TRBD2 | TRBJ2-7 | few | TRBV5-1 | CASSFGGSVSYEQYF | TGCGCCAGCAGCTTCGGCGGGAGTGTCTCCTACGAGCAGTACTTC
TRBD1 | TRBJ1-6 | once | TRBV2 | CASSEPPGQGLSPLHF | TGTGCCAGCAGTGAGCCTCCGGGACAGGGACTTTCACCCCTCCACTTT
NA | TRBJ2-7 | NA | TRBV7-9 | CASSLESSYEQYF | TGTGCCAGCAGCTTAGAGAGCTCCTACGAGCAGTACTTC
TRBD1 | TRBJ2-7 | NA | TRBV28 | CASTTGGLYEQYF | TGTGCCAGCACCACAGGGGGCCTCTACGAGCAGTACTTC
TRBD2 | TRBJ2-1 | NA | TRBV5-1 | CASSSPSGRPRSSYNEQFF | TGCGCCAGCAGCTCCCCTAGCGGGAGGCCAAGGAGCTCCTACAATGAGCAGTTCTTC
TRBD1 | TRBJ2-7 | once | TRBV5-4 | CASSYLTGDPYEQYF | TGTGCCAGCAGCTATTTGACAGGGGACCCCTACGAGCAGTACTTC
TRBD2 | TRBJ2-4 | NA | TRBV3-1/TRBV3-2 | CASSQDLGLAGGGKNIQYF | TGTGCCAGCAGCCAAGATTTGGGGCTAGCGGGAGGCGGCAAAAACATTCAGTACTTC
NA | TRBJ1-3 | few | TRBV7-9 | CASSSGTGNTIYF | TGTGCCAGCAGCTCTGGGACAGGAAACACCATATATTTT
NA | TRBJ2-4 | NA | TRBV9 | CASSPQSNLAKNIQYF | TGTGCCAGCAGCCCACAATCCAACCTAGCCAAAAACATTCAGTACTTC
NA | TRBJ1-2 | NA | TRBV5-1 | CASSLETDSNYGYTF | TGCGCCAGCAGCTTGGAGACAGATTCTAACTATGGCTACACCTTC
TRBD1 | TRBJ1-1 | NA | TRBV5-1 | CASSLAGGRATEAFF | TGCGCCAGCAGCTTGGCAGGGGGAAGGGCCACTGAAGCTTTCTTT
TRBD2 | TRBJ2-7 | NA | TRBV5-1 | CASSSGTSSYEQYF | TGCGCCAGCAGCAGCGGGACTAGCTCGTACGAGCAGTACTTC
NA | TRBJ2-3 | NA | TRBV5-1 | CASSLFVQGGDTQYF | TGCGCCAGCAGCTTGTTCGTGCAGGGGGGAGATACGCAGTATTTT
NA | TRBJ2-1 | NA | TRBV27 | CASRTGTRLNNEQFF | TGTGCCAGCAGGACCGGGACAAGGTTAAACAATGAGCAGTTCTTC
NA | TRBJ1-1 | few | TRBV7-3 | CASSLTIRGPEAFF | TGTGCCAGCAGCCTCACAATCAGGGGCCCTGAAGCTTTCTTT
NA | TRBJ2-5 | once | TRBV28 | CASSFYEFGQETQYF | TGTGCCAGCAGTTTCTATGAATTCGGCCAAGAGACCCAGTACTTC
TRBD2 | TRBJ2-5 | NA | TRBV5-1 | CASSPGLRLADQETQYF | TGTGCCAGCAGCCCTGGGCTGAGACTAGCGGATCAAGAGACCCAGTACTTC
TRBD1 | TRBJ2-7 | NA | TRBV18 | CASSPFGTGNSYEQYF | TGTGCCAGCTCACCTTTCGGGACAGGGAACTCCTACGAGCAGTACTTC
TRBD1 | TRBJ2-7 | NA | TRBV18 | CASSLYTGDSYEQYF | TGTGCCAGCTCACTATACACAGGGGACTCCTACGAGCAGTACTTC
TRBD2 | TRBJ2-1 | NA | TRBV5-4 | CASSLGLAGVSEQFF | TGTGCCAGCAGCTTGGGACTAGCGGGAGTAAGCGAGCAGTTCTTC
NA | TRBJ1-2 | NA | TRBV15 | CATSRAGVGGANYGYTF | TGTGCCACCAGCAGAGCAGGCGTCGGGGGAGCTAACTATGGCTACACCTTC
NA | TRBJ2-2 | NA | TRBV11-2 | CASSLSSLTGELFF | TGTGCCAGCAGCTTAAGTTCTCTAACCGGGGAGCTGTTTTTT
NA | TRBJ1-2 | NA | TRBV6-6 | CASSHGTSPNYGYTF | TGTGCCAGCAGCCACGGGACATCTCCTAACTATGGCTACACCTTC
NA | TRBJ1-5 | NA | TRBV6-5 | CASTLEGGNQPQHF | TGTGCCAGCACTCTCGAAGGGGGCAATCAGCCCCAGCATTTT
NA | TRBJ1-4 | NA | TRBV29-1 | CSVETVLNEKLFF | TGCAGCGTTGAGACAGTCCTCAATGAAAAACTGTTTTTT
TRBD1 | TRBJ2-7 | NA | TRBV10-1 | CASSEDWTGGFEIYEQYF | TGCGCCAGCAGTGAGGATTGGACAGGGGGCTTTGAGATCTACGAGCAGTACTTC
NA | TRBJ2-7 | NA | TRBV13 | CASSLTRKGEQYF | TGTGCCAGCAGCCTCACTAGGAAGGGCGAGCAGTACTTC
NA | TRBJ2-1 | NA | TRBV19 | CASAFHSSYNEQFF | TGTGCCAGCGCTTTCCATAGCTCCTACAATGAGCAGTTCTTC
NA | TRBJ1-5 | NA | TRBV6-5 | CASQQGAYSNQPQHF | TGTGCCAGCCAACAGGGTGCTTATAGCAATCAGCCCCAGCATTTT
NA | TRBJ1-2 | NA | TRBV5-6 | CASSLPGSNYGYTF | TGTGCCAGCAGCTTGCCAGGCTCTAACTATGGCTACACCTTC
TRBD2 | TRBJ2-1 | NA | TRBV19 | CASSISGLAGWQFF | TGTGCCAGTAGTATCTCTGGACTAGCGGGATGGCAGTTCTTC
NA | TRBJ1-1 | NA | TRBV25-1 | CASARQGAEAFF | TGTGCCAGCGCAAGACAAGGGGCTGAAGCTTTCTTT
NA | TRBJ2-7 | NA | TRBV7-2 | CASSPRIAHEQYF | TGTGCCAGCAGCCCTAGAATAGCGCACGAGCAGTACTTC
NA | TRBJ2-5 | NA | TRBV3-1/TRBV3-2 | CASSPNEETQYF | TGTGCCAGCAGCCCAAATGAGGAGACCCAGTACTTC
NA | TRBJ1-5 | NA | TRBV19 | CASDKGRRQPQHF | TGTGCCAGCGACAAGGGGCGGCGACAGCCCCAGCATTTT
NA | TRBJ1-5 | NA | TRBV18 | CASSPSGNSNQPQHF | TGTGCCAGCTCACCATCAGGTAATAGCAATCAGCCCCAGCATTTT
NA | TRBJ2-7 | NA | TRBV4-1 | CASSRGEGGGYHEQYF | TGCGCCAGCAGCCGCGGTGAGGGGGGAGGGTACCACGAGCAGTACTTC
NA | TRBJ1-1 | NA | TRBV2 | CASSPVNTEAFF | TGTGCCAGCAGTCCGGTGAACACTGAAGCTTTCTTT
NA | TRBJ2-3 | NA | TRBV23-1 | CASSPPTSDTRVPDTDTQYF | TGCGCCAGCAGTCCCCCAACGAGTGATACGAGAGTCCCCGACACAGATACGCAGTATTTT
TRBD2 | TRBJ2-7 | few | TRBV5-1 | CASSSGLAGGAYSYEQYF | TGCGCCAGCAGCTCCGGGCTAGCGGGAGGCGCATATTCCTACGAGCAGTACTTC
NA | TRBJ2-1 | once | TRBV3-1/TRBV3-2 | CASSPSRTAANEQFF | TGTGCCAGCAGCCCTTCCCGAACGGCGGCTAATGAGCAGTTCTTC
NA | TRBJ2-1 | once | TRBV19 | CASSTRVGNEQFF | TGTGCCAGTAGTACCAGGGTAGGCAATGAGCAGTTCTTC
NA | TRBJ2-2 | NA | TRBV7-3 | CASSRNGGSNTGELFF | TGTGCCAGCAGCCGGAATGGCGGATCCAACACCGGGGAGCTGTTTTTT
TRBD1 | TRBJ2-7 | few | TRBV5-8 | CASSFRQGPHEQYF | TGTGCCAGCAGCTTTCGACAGGGTCCACACGAGCAGTACTTC
NA | TRBJ1-5 | NA | TRBV7-2 | CASSLTGNNQPQHF | TGTGCCAGCAGCTTAACAGGGAACAATCAGCCCCAGCATTTT
NA | TRBJ1-1 | NA | TRBV19 | CASSTQRNTEAFF | TGTGCCAGTAGTACACAGAGGAACACTGAAGCTTTCTTT
TRBD2 | TRBJ2-7 | NA | TRBV28 | CASSSPIAGGDYEQYF | TGTGCCAGCAGTTCCCCTATAGCGGGAGGAGACTACGAGCAGTACTTC
NA | TRBJ1-5 | NA | TRBV19 | CASSQQGTSNQPQHF | TGTGCCAGTAGTCAGCAGGGCACTAGCAATCAGCCCCAGCATTTT
TRBD2 | TRBJ2-3 | NA | TRBV6-6 | CASKLAGTDTQYF | TGTGCCAGCAAACTAGCGGGTACAGATACGCAGTATTTT